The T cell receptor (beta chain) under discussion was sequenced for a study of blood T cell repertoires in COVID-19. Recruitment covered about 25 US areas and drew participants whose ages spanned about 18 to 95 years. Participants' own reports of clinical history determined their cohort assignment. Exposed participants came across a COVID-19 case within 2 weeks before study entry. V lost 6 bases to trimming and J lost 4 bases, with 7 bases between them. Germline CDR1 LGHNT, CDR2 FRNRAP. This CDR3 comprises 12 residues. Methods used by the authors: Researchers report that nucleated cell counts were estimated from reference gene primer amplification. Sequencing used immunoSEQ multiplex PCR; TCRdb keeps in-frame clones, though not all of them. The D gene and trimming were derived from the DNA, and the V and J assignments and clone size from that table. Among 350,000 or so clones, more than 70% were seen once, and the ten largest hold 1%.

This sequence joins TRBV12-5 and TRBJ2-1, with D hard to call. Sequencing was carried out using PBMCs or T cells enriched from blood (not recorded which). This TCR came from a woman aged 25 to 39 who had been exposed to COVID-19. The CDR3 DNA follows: TGTGCTAGTGGCCTAACTTACAATGAGCAGTTCTTC. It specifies CASGLTYNEQFF.